This T cell receptor beta chain was recovered during a study of response to subunit inactivated influenza vaccine. The study's findings and limits: New T cells are recruited in small numbers by each seasonal influenza vaccination, according to the authors' suggestion.

About this clonotype: Its antigen remains unidentified.

CDR1 and CDR2 from the germline V gene are SGHTA and FQGNSA. V trimming: 6 bases; J trimming: 12 bases; junction bases outside the gene matches: 11. This CDR3 contains 13 residues. TCRdb analysed the RT-PCR reads with MiXCR anew, one entry per CDR3 protein. The sample lists 500,000 to 600,000 distinct CDR3 sequences; roughly 12% were seen once. These data were also filed under a second study, of T cells expressing NK-cell markers. That report adds: A 5'RACE template switching approach incorporating UMIs was used to make TCR beta cDNA. HCMV seropositivity characterized most of the eight sequenced donors, and seronegativity one.

The chain links TRBV7-2 to TRBJ2-1, with TRBD1 identical over 7 bases. Sequencing used PBMCs from blood, obtained on the day of vaccination. The receptor was isolated from a man in his fifties or sixties who received an inactivated influenza vaccine. CDR3 region: CASSHRDRAVQFF. CDR3 sequence (DNA): TGTGCCAGCAGTCACCGGGACAGAGCTGTGCAGTTCTTC.